The following is a TCR beta chain sequence with its context. Its cognate antigen is unknown. These data come from a study of shared clonotypes between healthy human individuals. Study background: CD4 naive cells filled three plates per donor, CD4 memory three, CD8 naive two and CD8 memory one. Broader study findings: A limitation of the genetic and exposure-history diversity represented arose from few donors.

Germline V CDR1 and CDR2: SQVTM, ANQGSEA. V was shortened by 7 bases and J by 0 bases, with 15 bases between the two germline ends. CDR3 length equals 14 residues. Donors, healthy HIV-negative adults, lacked recent acute infections or vaccinations. The table came from immunoSEQ multiplex PCR; TCRdb's copy has only in-frame clones and leaves some out. The sample records about 680,000 clones, roughly 72% being singletons. The sequencing sample was made of memory CD4+ T cells sorted from blood. The subset was: CD45RA-negative fraction. The TCR originated in a woman in her 30s in good health. This rearrangement joins TRBV29-1 to TRBJ1-1; D is unresolved. The DNA of the CDR3 is TGCAGCGCAGTGGCTTGGGGAATGAACACTGAAGCTTTCTTT. This gives the protein CSAVAWGMNTEAFF.